The sequence of this TCR beta chain was determined in a study of shared clonotypes between healthy human individuals. Whole-study results and caveats: A handful of donors held approximately 5% of naive CD4 clonotypes in common.

On this clone itself: Its antigen is not identified.

V gave up 4 bases and J gave up 8 bases; unmatched junction bases: 5. Germline lookup yields CDR1 MGHDK and CDR2 SYGVNS. This CDR3 has 15 amino acids. Per the authors' pipeline: Because ImmunoSEQ provided only junction sequences with no quality scores, the filtering differed. TCRdb's table, derived via immunoSEQ multiplex PCR, lists solely in-frame clones and lacks some. Clone size and V and J calls were adopted from that table, with D and trimming inferred from the DNA. The sample consists of 2 million to 3 million clones, roughly 93% of them appearing once. The origin of this receptor is a man in his late teens or twenties in good health. Some clones in this sample may be carry-over from other donors' samples. The rearrangement joins TRBV25-1 to TRBJ2-2; the match to TRBD2 covers 12 bases. The specimen was naive CD4+ T cells from PBMCs. Subset specified: CD45RA+ positively selected. CDR3 sequence reads: CASSGRLAGAGELFF. The CDR3 nucleotides read TGTGCCAGCAGTGGGAGACTAGCGGGAGCAGGGGAGCTGTTTTTT.